This TCR beta chain was captured in a study of response to subunit inactivated influenza vaccine. TCRdb reprocessed the RT-PCR reads with MiXCR, giving one entry per CDR3 protein. This sample has approximately 520,000 distinct CDR3 sequences, with more than 15% found just once. In the case of this clonotype: The antigen remains undetermined.

Study-wide results and caveats: Seasonal influenza vaccination, on each occasion, was suggested by the authors to recruit few new T cells.

Germline CDR1 DFQATT, CDR2 SNEGSKA (reference sequence). CDR3 length: 15 residues. The germline V and J ends were trimmed by 3 bases and 0 bases, with 12 bases remaining between them. The rearrangement uses TRBV20-1 and TRBJ1-5; D gene ambiguous. The sequences come from CD4+ T cells sorted from PBMCs, collected roughly 24 months after vaccination. This clonotype was obtained from a man between 50 and 75 years old who received an inactivated influenza vaccine. The CDR3 loop reads CSARNGYYSNQPQHF. The CDR3 region has the DNA TGCAGTGCTAGGAATGGGTATTATAGCAATCAGCCCCAGCATTTT.